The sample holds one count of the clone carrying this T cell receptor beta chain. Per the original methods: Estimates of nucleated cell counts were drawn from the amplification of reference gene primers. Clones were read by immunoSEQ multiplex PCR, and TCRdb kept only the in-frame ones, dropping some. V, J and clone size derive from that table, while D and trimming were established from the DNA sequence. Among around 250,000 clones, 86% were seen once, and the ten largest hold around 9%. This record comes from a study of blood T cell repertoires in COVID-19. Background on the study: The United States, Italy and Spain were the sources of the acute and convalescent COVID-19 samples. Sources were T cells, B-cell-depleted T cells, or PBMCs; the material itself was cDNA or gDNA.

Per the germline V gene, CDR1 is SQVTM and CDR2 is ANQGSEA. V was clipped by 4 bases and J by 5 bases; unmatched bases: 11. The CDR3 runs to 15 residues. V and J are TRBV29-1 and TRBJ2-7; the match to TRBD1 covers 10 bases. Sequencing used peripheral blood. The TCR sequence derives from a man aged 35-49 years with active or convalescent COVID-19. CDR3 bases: TGCAGCGTTGGTTTTGGATGGGGACAGGGGAACGAGCAGTACTTC. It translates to CSVGFGWGQGNEQYF.